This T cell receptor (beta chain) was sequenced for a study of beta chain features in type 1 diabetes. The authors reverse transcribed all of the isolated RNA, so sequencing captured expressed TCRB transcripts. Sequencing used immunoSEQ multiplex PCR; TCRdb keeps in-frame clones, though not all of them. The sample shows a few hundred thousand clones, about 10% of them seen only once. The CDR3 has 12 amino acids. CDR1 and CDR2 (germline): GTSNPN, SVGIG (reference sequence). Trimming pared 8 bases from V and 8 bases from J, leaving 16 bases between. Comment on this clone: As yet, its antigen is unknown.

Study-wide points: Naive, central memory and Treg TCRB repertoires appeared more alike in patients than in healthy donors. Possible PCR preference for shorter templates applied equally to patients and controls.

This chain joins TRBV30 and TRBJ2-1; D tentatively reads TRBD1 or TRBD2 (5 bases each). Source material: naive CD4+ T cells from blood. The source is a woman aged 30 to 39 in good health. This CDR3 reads CAGTRAGYEQFF. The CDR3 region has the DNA TGTGCCGGGACCAGGGCCGGCTATGAGCAGTTCTTC.